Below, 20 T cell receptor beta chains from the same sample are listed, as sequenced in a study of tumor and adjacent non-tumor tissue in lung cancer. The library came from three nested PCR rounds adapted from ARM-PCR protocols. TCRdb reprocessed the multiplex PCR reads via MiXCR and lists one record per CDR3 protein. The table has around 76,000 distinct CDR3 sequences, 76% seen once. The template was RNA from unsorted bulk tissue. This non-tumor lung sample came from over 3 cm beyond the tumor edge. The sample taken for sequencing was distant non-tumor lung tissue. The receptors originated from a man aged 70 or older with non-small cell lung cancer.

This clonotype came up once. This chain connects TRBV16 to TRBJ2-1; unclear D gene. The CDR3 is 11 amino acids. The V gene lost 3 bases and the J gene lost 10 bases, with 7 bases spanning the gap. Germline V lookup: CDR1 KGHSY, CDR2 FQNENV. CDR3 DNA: TGTGCCAGCAGCCATACGAGGGAGCAGTTCTTC. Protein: CASSHTREQFF.

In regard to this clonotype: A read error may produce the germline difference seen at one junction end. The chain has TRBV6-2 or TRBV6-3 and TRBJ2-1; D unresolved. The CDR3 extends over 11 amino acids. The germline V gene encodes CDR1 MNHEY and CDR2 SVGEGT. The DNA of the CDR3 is TGTGCCAGCAGTGACATTAATGAGCAGCTCTTC. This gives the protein CASSDINEQLF.

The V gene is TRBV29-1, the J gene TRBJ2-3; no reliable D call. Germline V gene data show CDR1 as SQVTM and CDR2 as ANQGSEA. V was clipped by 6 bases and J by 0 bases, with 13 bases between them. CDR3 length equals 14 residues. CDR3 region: CSVAGSSSTDTQYF. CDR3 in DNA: TGCAGCGTCGCTGGGTCATCCAGCACAGATACGCAGTATTTT.

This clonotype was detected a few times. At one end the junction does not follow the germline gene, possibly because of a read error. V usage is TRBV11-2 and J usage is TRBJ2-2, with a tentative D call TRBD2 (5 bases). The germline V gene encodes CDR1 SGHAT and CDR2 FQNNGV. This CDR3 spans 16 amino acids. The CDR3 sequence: CASSPAVLTNTGELFF. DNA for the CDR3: TGTGCCAGCAGCCCAGCTGTACTTACGAACACCGGGGAGCTGTTTTTC.

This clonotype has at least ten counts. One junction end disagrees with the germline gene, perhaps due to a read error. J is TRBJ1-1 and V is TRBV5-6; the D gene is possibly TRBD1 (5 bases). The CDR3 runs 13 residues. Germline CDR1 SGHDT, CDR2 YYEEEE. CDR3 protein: CASSLGEDTEAFF. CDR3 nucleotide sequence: TGTGCCAGCAGTTTGGGGGAGGACACTGAAGCTTTCTTT.

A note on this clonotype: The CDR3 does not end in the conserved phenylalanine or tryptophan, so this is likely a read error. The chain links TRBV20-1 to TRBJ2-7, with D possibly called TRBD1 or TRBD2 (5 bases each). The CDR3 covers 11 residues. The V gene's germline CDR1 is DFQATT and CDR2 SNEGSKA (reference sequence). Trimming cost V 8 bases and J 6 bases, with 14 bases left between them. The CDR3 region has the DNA TGCAGTACTACCGGGGCAGTCGAGCAGTACCTC. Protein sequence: CSTTGAVEQYL.

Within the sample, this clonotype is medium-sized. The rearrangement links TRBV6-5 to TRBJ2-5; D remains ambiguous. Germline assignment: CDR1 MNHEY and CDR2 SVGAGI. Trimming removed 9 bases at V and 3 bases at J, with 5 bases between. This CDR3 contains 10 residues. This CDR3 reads CASKKETQYF. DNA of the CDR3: TGTGCCAGTAAGAAAGAGACCCAGTACTTC.

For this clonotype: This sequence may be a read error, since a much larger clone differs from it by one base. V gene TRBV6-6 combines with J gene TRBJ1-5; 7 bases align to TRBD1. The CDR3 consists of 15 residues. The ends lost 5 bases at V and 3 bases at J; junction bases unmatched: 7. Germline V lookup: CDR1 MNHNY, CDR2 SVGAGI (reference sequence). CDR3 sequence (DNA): TGTGCCAGCAGTATCACAGGGGACTTCAATCAGCCCCAGCATTTT. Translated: CASSITGDFNQPQHF.

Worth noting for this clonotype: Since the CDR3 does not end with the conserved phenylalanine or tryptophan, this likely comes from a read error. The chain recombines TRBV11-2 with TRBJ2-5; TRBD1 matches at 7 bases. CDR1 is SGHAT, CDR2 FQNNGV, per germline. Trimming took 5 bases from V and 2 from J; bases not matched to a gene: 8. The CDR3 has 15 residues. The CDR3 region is CASSQGTAGQETQYI. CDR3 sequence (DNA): TGTGCCAGCAGCCAGGGGACAGCTGGGCAAGAGACCCAGTACATC.

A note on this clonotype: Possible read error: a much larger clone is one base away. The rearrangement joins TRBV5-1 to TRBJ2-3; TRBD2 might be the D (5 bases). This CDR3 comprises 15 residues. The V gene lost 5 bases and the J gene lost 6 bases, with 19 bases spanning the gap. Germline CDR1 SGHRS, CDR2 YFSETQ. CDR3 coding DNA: TGCGCCAGCAGTCACGGGAACCTCATGATGGATACGCAGTATTTT. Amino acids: CASSHGNLMMDTQYF.

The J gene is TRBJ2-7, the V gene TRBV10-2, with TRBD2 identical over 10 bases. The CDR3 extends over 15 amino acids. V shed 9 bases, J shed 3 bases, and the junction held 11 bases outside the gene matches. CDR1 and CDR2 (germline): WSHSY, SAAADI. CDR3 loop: CASTGTSESDYEQYF. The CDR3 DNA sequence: TGCGCCAGTACCGGGACTAGCGAGTCCGACTACGAGCAGTACTTC.

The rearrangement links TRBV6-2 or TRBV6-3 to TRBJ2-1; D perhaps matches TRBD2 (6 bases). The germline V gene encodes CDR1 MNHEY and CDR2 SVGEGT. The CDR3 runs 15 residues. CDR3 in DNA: TGTGACTCCCTCGGGCTAGCGAGCTCCTACAATGAGCAGTTCTTC. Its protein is CDSLGLASSYNEQFF.

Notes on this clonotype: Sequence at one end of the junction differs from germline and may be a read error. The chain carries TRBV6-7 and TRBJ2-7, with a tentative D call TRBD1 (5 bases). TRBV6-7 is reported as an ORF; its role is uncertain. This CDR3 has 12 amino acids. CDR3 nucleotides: TGTGTCAGCAGTTACAGGCAATACGAGCACTACTTC. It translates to CVSSYRQYEHYF.

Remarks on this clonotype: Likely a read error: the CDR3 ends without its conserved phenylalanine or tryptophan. CDR3 sequence (DNA): TGTGCCATCAGTCCCACCAGGGTTTACGAGCAGTACTTG. It translates to CAISPTRVYEQYL. V usage is TRBV10-3 and J usage is TRBJ2-7; the D gene is possibly TRBD1 (5 bases). The CDR3 contains 13 residues. CDR1 ENHRY and CDR2 SYGVKD come from the germline V gene. V dropped 5 bases and J dropped 4 bases, with 12 bases sitting between them.

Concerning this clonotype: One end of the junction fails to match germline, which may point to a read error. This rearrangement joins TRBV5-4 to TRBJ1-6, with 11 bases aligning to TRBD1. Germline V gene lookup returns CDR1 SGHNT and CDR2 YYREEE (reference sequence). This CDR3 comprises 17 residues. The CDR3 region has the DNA TGTCTCAGCAGCACCGGGACAGGGGGAGGGATTAATTCGCCCCTCCACTTT. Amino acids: CLSSTGTGGGINSPLHF.

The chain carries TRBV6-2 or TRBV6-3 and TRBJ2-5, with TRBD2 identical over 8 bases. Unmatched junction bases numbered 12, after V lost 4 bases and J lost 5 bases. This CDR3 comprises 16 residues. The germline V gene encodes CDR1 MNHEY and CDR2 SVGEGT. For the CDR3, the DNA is TGTGCCAGCAGTTCCGGGCCAGCGGGAGATTTGGAGACCCAGTACTTC. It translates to CASSSGPAGDLETQYF.

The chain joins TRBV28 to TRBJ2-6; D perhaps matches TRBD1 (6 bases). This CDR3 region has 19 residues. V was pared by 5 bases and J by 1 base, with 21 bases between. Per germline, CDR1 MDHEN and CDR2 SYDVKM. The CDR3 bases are TGTGCCAGCAGTCCTTCCCCCCACTCGGACAGATCTGGGGCCAACGTCCTGACTTTC. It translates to CASSPSPHSDRSGANVLTF.

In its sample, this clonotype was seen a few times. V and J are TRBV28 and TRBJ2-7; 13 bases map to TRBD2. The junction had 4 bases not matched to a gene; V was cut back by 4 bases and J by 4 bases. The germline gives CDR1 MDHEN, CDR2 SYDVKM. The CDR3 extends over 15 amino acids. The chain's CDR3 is CASSSRTSGGYEQYF. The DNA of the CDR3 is TGTGCCAGCAGTTCAAGGACTAGCGGGGGTTACGAGCAGTACTTC.

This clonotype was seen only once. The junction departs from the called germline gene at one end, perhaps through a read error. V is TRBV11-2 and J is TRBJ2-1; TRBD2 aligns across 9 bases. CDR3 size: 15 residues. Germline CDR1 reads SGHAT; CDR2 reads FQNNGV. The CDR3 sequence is CASSTSGLFYNEQFF. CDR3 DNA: TGTGCCAGCAGCACTAGCGGGCTCTTCTACAATGAACAGTTCTTC.

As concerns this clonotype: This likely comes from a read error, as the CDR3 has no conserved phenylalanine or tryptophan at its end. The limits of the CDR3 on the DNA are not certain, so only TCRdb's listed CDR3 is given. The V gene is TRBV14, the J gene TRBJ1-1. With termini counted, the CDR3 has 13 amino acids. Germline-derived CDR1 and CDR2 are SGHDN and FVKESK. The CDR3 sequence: CATSQVGRTEDFI.